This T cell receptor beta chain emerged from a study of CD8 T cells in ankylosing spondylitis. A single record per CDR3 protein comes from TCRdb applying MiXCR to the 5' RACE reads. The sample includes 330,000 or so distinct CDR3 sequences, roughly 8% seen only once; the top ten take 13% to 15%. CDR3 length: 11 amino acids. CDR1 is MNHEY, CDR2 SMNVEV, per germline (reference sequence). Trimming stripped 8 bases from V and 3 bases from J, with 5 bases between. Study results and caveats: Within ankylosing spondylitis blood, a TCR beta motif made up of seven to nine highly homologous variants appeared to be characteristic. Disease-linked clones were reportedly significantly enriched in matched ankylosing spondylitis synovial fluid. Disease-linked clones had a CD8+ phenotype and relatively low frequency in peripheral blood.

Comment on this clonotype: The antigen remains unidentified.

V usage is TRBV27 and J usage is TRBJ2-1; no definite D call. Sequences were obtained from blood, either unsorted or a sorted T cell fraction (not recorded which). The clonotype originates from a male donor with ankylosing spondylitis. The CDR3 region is CASLGYNEQFF. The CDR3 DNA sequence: TGTGCCAGCCTCGGCTACAATGAGCAGTTCTTC.